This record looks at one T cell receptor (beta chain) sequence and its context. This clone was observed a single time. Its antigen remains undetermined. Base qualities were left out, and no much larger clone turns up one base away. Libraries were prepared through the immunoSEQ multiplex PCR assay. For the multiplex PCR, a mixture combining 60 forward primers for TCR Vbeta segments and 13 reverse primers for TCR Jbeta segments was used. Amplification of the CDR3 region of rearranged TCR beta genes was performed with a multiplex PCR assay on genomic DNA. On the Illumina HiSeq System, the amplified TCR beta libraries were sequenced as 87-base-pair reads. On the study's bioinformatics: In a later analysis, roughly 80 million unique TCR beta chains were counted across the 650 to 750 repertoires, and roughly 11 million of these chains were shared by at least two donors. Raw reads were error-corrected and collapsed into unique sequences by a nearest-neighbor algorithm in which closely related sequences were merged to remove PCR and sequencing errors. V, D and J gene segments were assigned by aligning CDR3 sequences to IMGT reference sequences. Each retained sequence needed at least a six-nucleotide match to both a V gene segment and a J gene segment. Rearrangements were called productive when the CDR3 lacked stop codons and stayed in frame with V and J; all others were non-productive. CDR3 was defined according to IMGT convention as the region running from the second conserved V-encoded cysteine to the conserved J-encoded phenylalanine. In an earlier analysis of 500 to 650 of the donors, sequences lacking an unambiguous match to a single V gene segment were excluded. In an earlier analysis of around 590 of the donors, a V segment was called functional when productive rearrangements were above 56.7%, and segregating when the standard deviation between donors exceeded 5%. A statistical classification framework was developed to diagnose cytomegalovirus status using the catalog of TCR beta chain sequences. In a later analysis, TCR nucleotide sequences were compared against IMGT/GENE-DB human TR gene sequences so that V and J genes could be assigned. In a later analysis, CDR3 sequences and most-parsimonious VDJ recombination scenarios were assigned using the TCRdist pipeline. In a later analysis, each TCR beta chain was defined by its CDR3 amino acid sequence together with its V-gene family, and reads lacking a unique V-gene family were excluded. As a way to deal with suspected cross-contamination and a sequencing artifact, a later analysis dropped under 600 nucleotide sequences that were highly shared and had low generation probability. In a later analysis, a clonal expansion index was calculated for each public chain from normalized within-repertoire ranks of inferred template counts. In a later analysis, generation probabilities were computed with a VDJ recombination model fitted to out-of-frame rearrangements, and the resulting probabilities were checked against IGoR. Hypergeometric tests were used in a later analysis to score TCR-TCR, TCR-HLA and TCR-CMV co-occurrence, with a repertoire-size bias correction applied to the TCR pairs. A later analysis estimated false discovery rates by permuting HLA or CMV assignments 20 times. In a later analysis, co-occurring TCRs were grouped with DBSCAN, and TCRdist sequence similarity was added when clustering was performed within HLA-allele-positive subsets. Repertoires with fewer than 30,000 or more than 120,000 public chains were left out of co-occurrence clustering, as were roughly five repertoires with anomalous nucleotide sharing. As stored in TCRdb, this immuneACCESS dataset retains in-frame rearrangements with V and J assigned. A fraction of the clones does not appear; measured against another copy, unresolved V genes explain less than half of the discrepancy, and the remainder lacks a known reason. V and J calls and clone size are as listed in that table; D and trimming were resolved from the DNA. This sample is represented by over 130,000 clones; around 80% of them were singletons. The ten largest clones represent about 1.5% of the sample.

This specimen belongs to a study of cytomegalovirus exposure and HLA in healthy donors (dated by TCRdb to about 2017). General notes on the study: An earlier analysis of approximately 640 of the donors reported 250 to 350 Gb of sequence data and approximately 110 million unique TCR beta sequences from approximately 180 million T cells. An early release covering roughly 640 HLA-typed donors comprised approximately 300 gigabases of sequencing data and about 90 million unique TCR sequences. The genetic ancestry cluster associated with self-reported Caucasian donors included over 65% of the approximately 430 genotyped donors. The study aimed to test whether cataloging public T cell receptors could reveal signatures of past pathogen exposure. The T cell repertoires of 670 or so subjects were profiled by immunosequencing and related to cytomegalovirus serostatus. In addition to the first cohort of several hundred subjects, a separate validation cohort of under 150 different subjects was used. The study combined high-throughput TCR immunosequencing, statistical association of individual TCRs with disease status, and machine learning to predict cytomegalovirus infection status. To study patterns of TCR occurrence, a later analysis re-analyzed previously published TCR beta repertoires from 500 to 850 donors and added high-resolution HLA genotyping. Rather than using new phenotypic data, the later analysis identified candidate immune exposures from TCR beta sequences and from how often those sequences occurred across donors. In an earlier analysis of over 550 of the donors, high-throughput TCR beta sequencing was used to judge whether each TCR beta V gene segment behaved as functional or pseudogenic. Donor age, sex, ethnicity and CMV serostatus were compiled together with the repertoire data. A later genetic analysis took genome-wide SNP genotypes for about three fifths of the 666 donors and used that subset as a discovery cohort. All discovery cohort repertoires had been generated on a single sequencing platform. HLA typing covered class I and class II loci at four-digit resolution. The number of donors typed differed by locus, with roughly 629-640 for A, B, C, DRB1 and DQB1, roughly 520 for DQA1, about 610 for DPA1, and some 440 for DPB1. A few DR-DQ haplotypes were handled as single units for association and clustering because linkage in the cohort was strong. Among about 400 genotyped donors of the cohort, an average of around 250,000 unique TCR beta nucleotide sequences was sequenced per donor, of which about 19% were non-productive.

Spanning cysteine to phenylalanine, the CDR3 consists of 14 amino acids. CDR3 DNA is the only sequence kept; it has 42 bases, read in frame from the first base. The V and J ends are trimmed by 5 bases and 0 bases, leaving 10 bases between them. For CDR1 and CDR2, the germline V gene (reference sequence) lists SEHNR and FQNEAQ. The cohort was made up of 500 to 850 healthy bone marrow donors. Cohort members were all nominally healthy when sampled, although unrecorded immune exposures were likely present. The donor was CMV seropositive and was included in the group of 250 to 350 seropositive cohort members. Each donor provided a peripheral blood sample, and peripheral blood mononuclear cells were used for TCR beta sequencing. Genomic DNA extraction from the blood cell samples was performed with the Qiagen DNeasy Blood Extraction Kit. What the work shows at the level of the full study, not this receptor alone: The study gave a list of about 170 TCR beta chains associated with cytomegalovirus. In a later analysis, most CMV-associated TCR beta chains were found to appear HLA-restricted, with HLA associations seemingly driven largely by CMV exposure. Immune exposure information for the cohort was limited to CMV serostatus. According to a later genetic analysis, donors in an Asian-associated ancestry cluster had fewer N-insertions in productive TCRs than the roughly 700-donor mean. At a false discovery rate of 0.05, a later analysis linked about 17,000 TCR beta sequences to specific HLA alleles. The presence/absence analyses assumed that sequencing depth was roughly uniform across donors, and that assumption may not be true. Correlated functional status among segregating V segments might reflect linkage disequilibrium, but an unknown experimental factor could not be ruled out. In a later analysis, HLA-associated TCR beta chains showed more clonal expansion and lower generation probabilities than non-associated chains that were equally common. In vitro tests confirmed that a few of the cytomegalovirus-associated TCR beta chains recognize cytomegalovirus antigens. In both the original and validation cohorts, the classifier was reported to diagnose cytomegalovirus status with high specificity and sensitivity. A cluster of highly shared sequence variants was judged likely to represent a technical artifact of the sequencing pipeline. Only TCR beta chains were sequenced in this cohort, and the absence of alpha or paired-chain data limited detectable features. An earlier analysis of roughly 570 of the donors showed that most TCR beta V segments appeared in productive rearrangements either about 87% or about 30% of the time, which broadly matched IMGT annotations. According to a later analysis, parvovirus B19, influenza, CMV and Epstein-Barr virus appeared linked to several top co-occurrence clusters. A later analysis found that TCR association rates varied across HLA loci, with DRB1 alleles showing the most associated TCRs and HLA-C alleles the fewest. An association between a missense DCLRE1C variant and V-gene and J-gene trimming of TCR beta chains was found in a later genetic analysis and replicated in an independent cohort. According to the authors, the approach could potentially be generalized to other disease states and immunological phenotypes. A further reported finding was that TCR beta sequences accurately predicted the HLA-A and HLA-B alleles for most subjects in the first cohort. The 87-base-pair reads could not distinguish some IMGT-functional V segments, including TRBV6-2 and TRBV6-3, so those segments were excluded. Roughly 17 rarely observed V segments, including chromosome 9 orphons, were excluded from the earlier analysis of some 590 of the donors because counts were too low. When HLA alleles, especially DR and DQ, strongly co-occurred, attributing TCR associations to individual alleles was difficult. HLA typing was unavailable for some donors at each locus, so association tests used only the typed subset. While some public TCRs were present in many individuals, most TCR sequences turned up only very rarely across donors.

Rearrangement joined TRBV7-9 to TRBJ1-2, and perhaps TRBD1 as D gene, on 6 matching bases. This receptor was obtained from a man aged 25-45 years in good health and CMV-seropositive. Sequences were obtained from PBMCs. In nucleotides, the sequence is TGTGCCAGCAGCCCAGGGGAAGCTAACTATGGCTACACCTTC. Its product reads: CASSPGEANYGYTF.